Detailed here is one T cell receptor (beta chain). This clonotype appeared a few times. What antigen it recognizes has not been identified. No much larger clone exists at a distance of one base, and base qualities are not known. This record belongs to a study of CD8 T cells in ankylosing spondylitis (dated by TCRdb to about 2017). As for the study more broadly: The study profiled T cell receptor beta repertoires in healthy donors and ankylosing spondylitis patients to find disease-linked TCR variants. The whole study cohort included 90 to 120 healthy donors and some 27 ankylosing spondylitis patients. Peripheral blood was sampled, and synovial fluid was also collected from ankylosing spondylitis patients. Beyond this particular receptor, the publication reports: Some motif variants were previously reported in synovial fluid and blood of reactive arthritis patients, suggesting common disease-initiation mechanisms. The disease-linked clones were reported to be significantly enriched in matched synovial fluid samples from ankylosing spondylitis patients. In peripheral blood, the disease-linked clones were found at relatively low frequencies and had a CD8+ phenotype. Blood from ankylosing spondylitis patients appeared to be characterized by a TCR beta motif made up of several highly homologous amino acid variants.

The germline V gene encodes CDR1 SGHVS and CDR2 FNYEAQ. The CDR3 contains 16 residues, cysteine and phenylalanine counted. CDR3 DNA is the only sequence kept; it has 48 bases, read in frame from the first base. Trimming takes 2 bases off V and 6 bases off J; junction bases not matched to a gene: 6. The sequencing machine was an Illumina HiSeq 2500. Quantitative 5'-RACE with molecular barcodes was the method used to prepare the TCR beta libraries. The published analysis was carried out like this. To identify disease-linked TCR variants, a new computational method was used, one built on a probabilistic model of VDJ rearrangement. TCRdb reworked the public reads: Q25 trimming with fastp, MiXCR clone assembly, productive beta chains retained. Every CDR3 protein is listed once, alongside the most common genes and DNA of its rows. TCRdb assigned the V and J calls; the authors' analysis was not used. A total of 80,000 to 90,000 distinct CDR3 sequences appear in this sample, roughly 30% of them only once. The top ten clones comprise less than 60% of the sample.

The V and J segments used are TRBV7-6 and TRBJ2-3; a stretch of 12 junction bases matches TRBD2. This receptor was identified in a male donor with ankylosing spondylitis or in good health (not recorded which). Sequenced: blood, either unsorted or a sorted T cell fraction (not recorded which). CDR3 region: CASSLRTSGRRDTQYF. The nucleotides read TGTGCCAGCAGCTTACGTACTAGCGGGAGGAGGGATACGCAGTATTTT. Supplemented by the reference TRBV7-6 and TRBJ2-3 proteins around the CDR3, the complete variable domain is GAGVSQSPRYKVTKRGQDVALRCDPISGHVSLYWYRQALGQGPEFLTYFNYEAQQDKSGLPNDRFSAERPEGSISTLTIQRTEQRDSAMYRCASSLRTSGRRDTQYFGPGTRLTVL.